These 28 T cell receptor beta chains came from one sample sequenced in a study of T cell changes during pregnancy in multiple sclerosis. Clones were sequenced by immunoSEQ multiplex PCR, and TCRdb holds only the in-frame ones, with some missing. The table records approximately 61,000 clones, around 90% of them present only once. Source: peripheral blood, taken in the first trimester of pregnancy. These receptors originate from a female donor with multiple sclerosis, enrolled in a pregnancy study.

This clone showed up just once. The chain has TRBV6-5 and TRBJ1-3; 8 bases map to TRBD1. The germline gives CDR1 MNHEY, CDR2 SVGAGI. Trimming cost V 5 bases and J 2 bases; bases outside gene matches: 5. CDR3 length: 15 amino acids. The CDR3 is CASSGLTGAGNTIYF. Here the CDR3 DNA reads TGTGCCAGCAGTGGCCTGACAGGGGCTGGAAACACCATATATTTT.

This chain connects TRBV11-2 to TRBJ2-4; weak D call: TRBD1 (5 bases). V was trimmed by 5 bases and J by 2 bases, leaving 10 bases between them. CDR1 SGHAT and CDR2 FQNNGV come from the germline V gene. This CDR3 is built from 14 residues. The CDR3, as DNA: TGTGCCAGCAGCCCCCAGGGCCCCAAAAACATTCAGTACTTC. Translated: CASSPQGPKNIQYF.

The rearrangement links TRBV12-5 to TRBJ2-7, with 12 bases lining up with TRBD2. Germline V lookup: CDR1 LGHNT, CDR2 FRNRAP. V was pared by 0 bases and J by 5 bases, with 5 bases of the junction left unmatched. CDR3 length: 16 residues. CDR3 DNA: TGTGCTAGTGGTTTGGTACTAGGACTAGCGGGACACGAGCAGTACTTC. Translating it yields CASGLVLGLAGHEQYF.

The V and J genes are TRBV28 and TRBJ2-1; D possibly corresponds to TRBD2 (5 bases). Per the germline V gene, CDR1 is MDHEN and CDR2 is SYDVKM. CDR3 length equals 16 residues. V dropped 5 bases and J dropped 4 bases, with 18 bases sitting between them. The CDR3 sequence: CASSNPPGEIYNEQFF. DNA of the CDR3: TGTGCCAGCAGTAACCCCCCCGGGGAGATATACAATGAGCAGTTCTTC.

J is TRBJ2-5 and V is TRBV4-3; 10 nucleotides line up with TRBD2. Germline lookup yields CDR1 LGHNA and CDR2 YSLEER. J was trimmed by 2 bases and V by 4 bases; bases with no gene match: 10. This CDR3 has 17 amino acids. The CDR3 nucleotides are TGCGCCAGCAGCCTCAGTAGGGGGACTAGCGCTCAAGAGACCCAGTACTTC. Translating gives CASSLSRGTSAQETQYF.

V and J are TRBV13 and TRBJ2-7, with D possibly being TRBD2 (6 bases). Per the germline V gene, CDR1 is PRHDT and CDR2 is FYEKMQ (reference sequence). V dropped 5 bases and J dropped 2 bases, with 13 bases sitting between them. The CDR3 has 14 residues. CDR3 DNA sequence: TGTGCCAGCAGCCTCCGACTAGTACCCTACGAGCAGTACTTC. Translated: CASSLRLVPYEQYF.

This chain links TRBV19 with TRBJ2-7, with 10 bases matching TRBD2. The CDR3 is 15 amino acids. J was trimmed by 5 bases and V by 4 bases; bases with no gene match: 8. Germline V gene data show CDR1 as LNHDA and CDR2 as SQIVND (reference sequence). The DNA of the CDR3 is TGTGCCAGTAGTACCCTAGCGGGAGTTCTCAACGAGCAGTACTTC. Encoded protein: CASSTLAGVLNEQYF.

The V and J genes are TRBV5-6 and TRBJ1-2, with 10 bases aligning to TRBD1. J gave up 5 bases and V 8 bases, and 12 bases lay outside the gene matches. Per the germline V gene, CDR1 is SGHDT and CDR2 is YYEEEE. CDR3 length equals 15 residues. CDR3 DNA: TGTGCCAGTGTCTTCCGGGACAGGGGAACGTATGGCTACACCTTC. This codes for CASVFRDRGTYGYTF.

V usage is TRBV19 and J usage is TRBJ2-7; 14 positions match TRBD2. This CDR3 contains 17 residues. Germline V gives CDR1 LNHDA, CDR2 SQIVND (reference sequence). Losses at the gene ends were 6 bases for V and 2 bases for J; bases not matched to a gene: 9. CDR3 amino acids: CASRHGGLAGEAYEQYF. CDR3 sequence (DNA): TGTGCCAGTAGACATGGGGGACTAGCGGGAGAGGCCTACGAGCAGTACTTC.

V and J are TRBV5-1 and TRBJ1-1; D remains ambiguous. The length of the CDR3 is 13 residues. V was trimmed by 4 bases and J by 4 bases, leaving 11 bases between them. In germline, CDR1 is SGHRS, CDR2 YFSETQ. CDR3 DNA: TGCGCCAGCAGCCACCCGGGAAGCACTGAAGCTTTCTTT. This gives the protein CASSHPGSTEAFF.

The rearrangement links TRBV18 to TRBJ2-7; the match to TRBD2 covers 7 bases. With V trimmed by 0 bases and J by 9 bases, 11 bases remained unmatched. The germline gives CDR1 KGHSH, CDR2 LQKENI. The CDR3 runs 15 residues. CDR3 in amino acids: CASSPPRGSSPRQYF. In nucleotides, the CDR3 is TGTGCCAGCTCACCACCGCGCGGGAGTAGTCCCAGGCAGTACTTC.

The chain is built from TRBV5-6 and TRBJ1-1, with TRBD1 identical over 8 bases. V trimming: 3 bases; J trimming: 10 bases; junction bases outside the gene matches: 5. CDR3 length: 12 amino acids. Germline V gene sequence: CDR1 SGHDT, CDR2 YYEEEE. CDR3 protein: CASSWTGSRAFF. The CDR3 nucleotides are TGTGCCAGCAGCTGGACAGGGAGTCGAGCTTTCTTT.

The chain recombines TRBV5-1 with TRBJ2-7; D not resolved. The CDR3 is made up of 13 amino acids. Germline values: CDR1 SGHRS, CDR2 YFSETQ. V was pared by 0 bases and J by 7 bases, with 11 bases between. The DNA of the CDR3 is TGCGCCAGCAGCTTGGCTCAGACGGGTGAGCAGTACTTC. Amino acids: CASSLAQTGEQYF.

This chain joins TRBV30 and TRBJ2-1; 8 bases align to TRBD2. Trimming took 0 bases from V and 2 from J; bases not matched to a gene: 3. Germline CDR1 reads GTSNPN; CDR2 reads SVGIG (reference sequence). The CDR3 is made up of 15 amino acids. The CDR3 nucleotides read TGTGCCTGGAGTGTAGGTAGCGGGGCCTACAATGAGCAGTTCTTC. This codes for CAWSVGSGAYNEQFF.

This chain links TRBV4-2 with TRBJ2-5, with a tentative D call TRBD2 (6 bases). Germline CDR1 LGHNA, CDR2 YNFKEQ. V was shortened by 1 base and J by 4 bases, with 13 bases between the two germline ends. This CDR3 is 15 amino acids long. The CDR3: CASSQASVMAETQYF. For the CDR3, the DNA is TGTGCCAGCAGCCAAGCTAGCGTAATGGCAGAGACCCAGTACTTC.

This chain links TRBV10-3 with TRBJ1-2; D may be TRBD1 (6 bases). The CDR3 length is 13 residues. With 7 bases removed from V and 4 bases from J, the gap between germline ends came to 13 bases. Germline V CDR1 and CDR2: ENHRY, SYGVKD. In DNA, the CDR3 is TGTGCCATCACGGGTAGCAGGGGCTATGGCTACACCTTC. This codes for CAITGSRGYGYTF.

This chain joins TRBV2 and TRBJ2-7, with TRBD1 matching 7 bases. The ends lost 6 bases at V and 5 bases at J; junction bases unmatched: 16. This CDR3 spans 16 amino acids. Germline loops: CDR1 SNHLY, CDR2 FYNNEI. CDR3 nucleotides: TGTGCCAGCAGGGCCGCCGGACAGGCGAACCCCCACGAGCAGTACTTC. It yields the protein CASRAAGQANPHEQYF.

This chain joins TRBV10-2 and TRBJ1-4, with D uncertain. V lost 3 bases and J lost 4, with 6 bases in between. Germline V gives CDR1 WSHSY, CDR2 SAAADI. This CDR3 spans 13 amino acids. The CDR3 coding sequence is TGCGCCAGCAGTGAACAGAATAATGAAAAACTGTTTTTT. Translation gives CASSEQNNEKLFF.

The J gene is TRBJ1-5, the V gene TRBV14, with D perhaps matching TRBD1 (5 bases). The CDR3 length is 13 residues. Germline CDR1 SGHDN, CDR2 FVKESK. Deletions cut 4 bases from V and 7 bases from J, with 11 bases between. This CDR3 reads CASSRGELQPQHF. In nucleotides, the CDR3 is TGTGCCAGCAGCCGGGGCGAATTACAGCCCCAGCATTTT.

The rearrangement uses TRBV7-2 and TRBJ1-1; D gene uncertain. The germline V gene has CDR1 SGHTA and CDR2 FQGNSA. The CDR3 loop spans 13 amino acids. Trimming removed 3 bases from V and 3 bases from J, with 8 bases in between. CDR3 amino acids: CASSFGGDTEAFF. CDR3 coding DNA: TGTGCCAGCAGCTTTGGCGGAGACACTGAAGCTTTCTTT. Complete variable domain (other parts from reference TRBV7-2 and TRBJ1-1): GAGVSQSPSNKVTEKGKDVELRCDPISGHTALYWYRQSLGQGLEFLIYFQGNSAPDKSGLPSDRFSAERTGGSVSTLTIQRTQQEDSAVYLCASSFGGDTEAFFGQGTRLTVV.

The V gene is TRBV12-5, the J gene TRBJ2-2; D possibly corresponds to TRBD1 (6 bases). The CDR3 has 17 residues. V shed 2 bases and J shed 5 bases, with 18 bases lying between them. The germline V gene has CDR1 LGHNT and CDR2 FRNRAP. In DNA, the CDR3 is TGTGCTAGTGGTTTGCCCCGAGGGGGAAGGGGAACCGGGGAGCTGTTTTTT. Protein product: CASGLPRGGRGTGELFF.

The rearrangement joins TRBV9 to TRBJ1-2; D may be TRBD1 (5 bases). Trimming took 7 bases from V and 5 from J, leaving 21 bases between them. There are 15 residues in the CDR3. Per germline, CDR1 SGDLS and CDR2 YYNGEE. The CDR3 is CASRGGVSEWYGYTF. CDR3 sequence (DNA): TGTGCCAGCCGCGGGGGGGTTTCCGAGTGGTATGGCTACACCTTC.

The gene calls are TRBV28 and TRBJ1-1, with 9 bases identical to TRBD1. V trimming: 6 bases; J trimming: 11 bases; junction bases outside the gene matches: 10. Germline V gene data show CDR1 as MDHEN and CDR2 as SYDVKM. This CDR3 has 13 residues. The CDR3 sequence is CASRPGQGRRAFF. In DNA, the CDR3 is TGTGCCAGCAGACCCGGACAGGGGCGCCGGGCTTTCTTT. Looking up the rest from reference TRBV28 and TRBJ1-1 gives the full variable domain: DVKVTQSSRYLVKRTGEKVFLECVQDMDHENMFWYRQDPGLGLRLIYFSYDVKMKEKGDIPEGYSVSREKKERFSLILESASTNQTSMYLCASRPGQGRRAFFGQGTRLTVV.

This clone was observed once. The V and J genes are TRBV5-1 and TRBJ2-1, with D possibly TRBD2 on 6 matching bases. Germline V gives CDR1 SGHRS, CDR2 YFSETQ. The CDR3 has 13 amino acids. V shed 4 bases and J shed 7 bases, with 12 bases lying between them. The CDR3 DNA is TGCGCCAGCAGCCTCCTGACTAGGAATGAGCAGTTCTTC. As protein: CASSLLTRNEQFF.

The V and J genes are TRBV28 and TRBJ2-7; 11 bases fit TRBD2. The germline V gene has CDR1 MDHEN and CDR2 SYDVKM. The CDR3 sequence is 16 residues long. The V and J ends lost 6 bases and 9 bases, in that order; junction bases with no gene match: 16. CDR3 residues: CASRPRGSSGRLGQYF. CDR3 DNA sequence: TGTGCCAGCAGGCCTCGGGGGTCTAGCGGGAGGTTGGGGCAGTACTTC. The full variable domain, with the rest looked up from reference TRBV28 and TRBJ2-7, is DVKVTQSSRYLVKRTGEKVFLECVQDMDHENMFWYRQDPGLGLRLIYFSYDVKMKEKGDIPEGYSVSREKKERFSLILESASTNQTSMYLCASRPRGSSGRLGQYFGPGTRLTVT.

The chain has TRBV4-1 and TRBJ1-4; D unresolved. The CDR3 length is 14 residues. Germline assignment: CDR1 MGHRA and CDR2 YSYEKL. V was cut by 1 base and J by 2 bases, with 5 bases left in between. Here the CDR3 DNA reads TGCGCCAGCAGCCAAGTCCGGACTAATGAAAAACTGTTTTTT. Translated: CASSQVRTNEKLFF.

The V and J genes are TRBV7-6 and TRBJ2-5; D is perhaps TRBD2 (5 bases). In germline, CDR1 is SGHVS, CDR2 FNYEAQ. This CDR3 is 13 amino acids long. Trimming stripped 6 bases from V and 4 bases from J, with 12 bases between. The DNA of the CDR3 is TGTGCCAGCAGTGAACGGAGCGGAGAGACCCAGTACTTC. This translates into CASSERSGETQYF.

The CDR3 coding sequence is TGTGCCAGCAGTGAATGGGCGGGGAACACAGATACGCAGTATTTT. Its protein product is CASSEWAGNTDTQYF. V usage is TRBV6-1 and J usage is TRBJ2-3; D perhaps matches TRBD2 (6 bases). Germline V gives CDR1 MNHNS, CDR2 SASEGT. Trimming pared 2 bases from V and 2 bases from J, leaving 11 bases between. The CDR3 contains 15 residues.